This TCR beta chain was obtained from a study of T cell changes during pregnancy in multiple sclerosis. Profiled with immunoSEQ multiplex PCR; TCRdb holds only in-frame clones, not every one. The data contain about 55,000 clones, around 93% of them singletons. Between the trimmed V and J ends, which lost 8 bases and 0 bases, there was a span of 16 bases. The CDR3 has 15 residues. From germline, CDR1 is MNHEY and CDR2 SMNVEV (reference sequence). Source: CD8+ T cells from peripheral blood mononuclear cells, taken in the second trimester of pregnancy. The sequence was collected from a female donor with multiple sclerosis, enrolled in a pregnancy study. This chain links TRBV27 with TRBJ1-1; D gene ambiguous. The chain's CDR3 is CASRRSQTLNTEAFF. In nucleotides, the CDR3 is TGTGCCAGCCGACGGAGCCAAACCCTGAACACTGAAGCTTTCTTT.